This T cell receptor (beta chain) was documented in a study of OX40 agonist ivuxolimab in advanced cancers. CDR1 is SQVTM, CDR2 ANQGSEA, per germline. The CDR3 loop spans 12 amino acids. V was cut by 4 bases and J by 6 bases, with 10 bases left in between. Profiled with immunoSEQ multiplex PCR; TCRdb holds only in-frame clones, not every one. Among 77,000 or so clones listed, approximately 92% were seen once. Sequenced here: CD4+ or CD8+ T cells sorted from blood, sampled in a trial of the OX40 agonist ivuxolimab. The V gene is TRBV29-1, the J gene TRBJ2-1; D gene uncertain. The receptor comes from an adult with an advanced solid tumor such as melanoma, head and neck, liver or kidney cancer. The CDR3 nucleotides read TGCAGCGTTGTGTTAGTTGCCAATGAGCAGTTCTTC. It codes for CSVVLVANEQFF.